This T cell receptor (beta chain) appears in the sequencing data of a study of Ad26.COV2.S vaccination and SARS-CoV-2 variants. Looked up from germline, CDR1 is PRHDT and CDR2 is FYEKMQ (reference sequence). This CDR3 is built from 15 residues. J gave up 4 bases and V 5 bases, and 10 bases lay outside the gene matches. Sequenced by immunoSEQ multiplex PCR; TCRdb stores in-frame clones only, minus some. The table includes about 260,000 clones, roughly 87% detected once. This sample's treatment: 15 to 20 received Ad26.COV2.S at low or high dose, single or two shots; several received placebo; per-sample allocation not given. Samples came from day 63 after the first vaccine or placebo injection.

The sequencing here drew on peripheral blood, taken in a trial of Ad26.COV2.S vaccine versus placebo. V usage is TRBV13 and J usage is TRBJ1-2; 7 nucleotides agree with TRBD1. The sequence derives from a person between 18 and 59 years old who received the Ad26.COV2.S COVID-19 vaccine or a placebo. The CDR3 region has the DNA TGTGCCAGCAGCGTGAGGGGGCCCATTGGCTATGGCTACACCTTC. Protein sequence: CASSVRGPIGYGYTF. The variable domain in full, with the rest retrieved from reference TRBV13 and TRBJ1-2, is AAGVIQSPRHLIKEKRETATLKCYPIPRHDTVYWYQQGPGQDPQFLISFYEKMQSDKGSIPDRFSAQQFSDYHSELNMSSLELGDSALYFCASSVRGPIGYGYTFGSGTRLTVV.